This TCR beta chain is from a study of shared T cell receptors in the human thymus. Some clones are missing from TCRdb's copy, which holds only in-frame ones; the method was immunoSEQ multiplex PCR. The repertoire has about 380,000 clones, around 95% of them found once; the top ten carry approximately 0.018%. With 6 bases removed from V and 5 bases from J, the gap between germline ends came to 18 bases. Looked up from germline, CDR1 is SGHRS and CDR2 is YFSETQ. This CDR3 contains 14 residues. The sample taken for sequencing was thymocytes. The chain is built from TRBV5-1 and TRBJ2-7; maybe TRBD2 (6 bases). The source of this sequence is a human donor. This CDR3 is CASTNPTGVHEQYF. CDR3 in DNA: TGCGCCAGCACCAACCCCACGGGGGTTCACGAGCAGTACTTC.